Following are 27 T cell receptor beta chains from one sample sequenced in a study of T cell clones after liver transplantation. Sequenced by immunoSEQ multiplex PCR; TCRdb stores in-frame clones only, minus some. The table shows around 120,000 clones, with about nine tenths occurring only once. Sequenced here: CD4+ T cells from blood, sampled 12 months after liver transplant. The receptors were sampled from a human patient who received a liver transplant. T cells may partly derive from the graft donor.

The V call is TRBV9, the J call TRBJ1-1, with unresolved D. Trimming took 0 bases from V and 6 from J, leaving 12 bases between them. Germline CDR1 reads SGDLS; CDR2 reads YYNGEE. The CDR3 sequence is 14 residues long. The CDR3 DNA follows: TGTGCCAGCAGCGTAGCGGGAGGGAATCCTGAAGCTTTCTTT. Translating gives CASSVAGGNPEAFF. Together with reference TRBV9 and TRBJ1-1, the CDR3 gives the full variable domain: DSGVTQTPKHLITATGQRVTLRCSPRSGDLSVYWYQQSLDQGLQFLIQYYNGEERAKGNILERFSAQQFPDLHSELNLSSLELGDSALYFCASSVAGGNPEAFFGQGTRLTVV.

J is TRBJ2-3 and V is TRBV27; perhaps TRBD1 as D (5 bases). The CDR3 is made up of 15 amino acids. V was cut by 0 bases and J by 2 bases, with 9 bases left in between. Germline CDR1 reads MNHEY; CDR2 reads SMNVEV (reference sequence). The CDR3 nucleotides read TGTGCCAGCAGTTTATCGGGTGGGGCCACAGATACGCAGTATTTT. Its translation: CASSLSGGATDTQYF.

The J gene is TRBJ2-7, the V gene TRBV7-9, with 9 nucleotides matching TRBD1. The CDR3 consists of 16 residues. The germline gives CDR1 SEHNR, CDR2 FQNEAQ (reference sequence). J lost 3 bases, V lost 4 bases, and 10 bases had no gene match. As DNA, the CDR3 is TGTGCCAGCAGCTCCCCTTGGGGGGGACAGGGCTACGAGCAGTACTTC. Translating gives CASSSPWGGQGYEQYF. The full variable domain, its missing parts supplied by reference TRBV7-9 and TRBJ2-7, is DTGVSQNPRHKITKRGQNVTFRCDPISEHNRLYWYRQTLGQGPEFLTYFQNEAQLEKSRLLSDRFSAERPKGSFSTLEIQRTEQGDSAMYLCASSSPWGGQGYEQYFGPGTRLTVT.

This chain links TRBV19 with TRBJ1-5; D is unresolved. The germline V gene encodes CDR1 LNHDA and CDR2 SQIVND (reference sequence). With 5 bases removed from V and 2 bases from J, the gap between germline ends came to 13 bases. The CDR3 is 15 amino acids. CDR3 region: CASSYGLVRNQPQHF. The CDR3 nucleotides are TGTGCCAGTAGTTATGGGCTGGTACGCAATCAGCCCCAGCATTTT.

The genes are TRBV7-9 and TRBJ2-2; a weak D match, TRBD2 (6 bases). V shed 5 bases and J shed 2 bases, with 18 bases lying between them. The CDR3 is made up of 17 amino acids. Looked up from germline, CDR1 is SEHNR and CDR2 is FQNEAQ (reference sequence). CDR3 sequence: CASSRLGASDNTGELFF. CDR3 nucleotides: TGTGCCAGCAGCCGACTAGGGGCTAGCGACAACACCGGGGAGCTGTTTTTT.

The genes are TRBV4-2 and TRBJ1-2; D is uncertain. The V gene lost 0 bases and the J gene lost 8 bases, with 7 bases spanning the gap. The CDR3 has 12 residues. CDR1 and CDR2 from the germline V gene are LGHNA and YNFKEQ. The CDR3 sequence is CASSQDRGGYTF. The CDR3 DNA follows: TGTGCCAGCAGCCAAGACCGGGGAGGCTACACCTTC.

This clone was seen a few times. This rearrangement joins TRBV6-1 to TRBJ1-5; 8 nucleotides match TRBD1. J gave up 11 bases and V 6 bases, and 15 bases lay outside the gene matches. Germline CDR1 reads MNHNS; CDR2 reads SASEGT. This CDR3 spans 15 amino acids. The CDR3 sequence is CASSSGTGLYSTQHF. The CDR3 coding sequence is TGTGCCAGCAGCTCCGGGACAGGTCTGTATAGCACCCAGCATTTT.

CDR3 coding DNA: TGTGCCAGCAGCGGCGCGGGCGCTGGGGCCAACGTCCTGACTTTC. It is translated as CASSGAGAGANVLTF. V and J are TRBV6-5 and TRBJ2-6, with D perhaps TRBD2 (5 bases). The germline gives CDR1 MNHEY, CDR2 SVGAGI. V lost 6 bases to trimming and J lost 2 bases, with 11 bases between them. There are 15 residues in the CDR3.

In this sample, this clone turned up once. This rearrangement joins TRBV21-1 to TRBJ2-7; whether TRBD1, the table's D call, matches the DNA was not checked. TRBV21-1 is designated a pseudogene. CDR3 size: 14 residues. The CDR3 reads CASSNPRQNYEQYF. In DNA, the CDR3 is TGTGCCAGCAGCAACCCCAGACAGAACTACGAGCAGTACTTC.

The chain carries TRBV4-1 and TRBJ2-1; no definite D call. The CDR3 runs to 14 residues. Per the germline V gene, CDR1 is MGHRA and CDR2 is YSYEKL. V lost 4 bases to trimming and J lost 2 bases, with 9 bases between them. The CDR3 loop reads CASSLTVTYNEQFF. As DNA, the CDR3 is TGCGCCAGCAGCCTAACGGTTACCTACAATGAGCAGTTCTTC.

The sample holds one count of this clone. The genes are TRBV6-5 and TRBJ1-2, with D possibly being TRBD1 (6 bases). CDR1 and CDR2 (germline): MNHEY, SVGAGI. Trimming took off 0 bases at V and 4 bases at J, with 9 bases between the two ends. The CDR3 consists of 14 residues. In DNA form, the CDR3 reads TGTGCCAGCAGTTACTCGGGGGCTGTCTATGGCTACACCTTC. Translated, it gives CASSYSGAVYGYTF.

The chain links TRBV19 to TRBJ1-2; 10 bases match TRBD1. In germline, CDR1 is LNHDA, CDR2 SQIVND (reference sequence). V shed 9 bases, J shed 3 bases, and the junction held 13 bases outside the gene matches. This CDR3 is built from 16 residues. The CDR3 here is CARRDRGGRTYYGYTF. The CDR3 DNA reads as TGTGCCAGGAGGGACAGGGGAGGAAGGACCTACTATGGCTACACCTTC. The full variable domain, completed using reference TRBV19 and TRBJ1-2, is DGGITQSPKYLFRKEGQNVTLSCEQNLNHDAMYWYRQDPGQGLRLIYYSQIVNDFQKGDIAEGYSVSREKKESFPLTVTSAQKNPTAFYLCARRDRGGRTYYGYTFGSGTRLTVV.

Only one count was recorded for this clone. J is TRBJ1-5 and V is TRBV4-3; D may be TRBD1 (5 bases). Germline CDR1 and CDR2: LGHNA and YSLEER. The CDR3 totals 16 residues. The V gene lost 0 bases and the J gene lost 6 bases, with 15 bases spanning the gap. In DNA, the CDR3 is TGCGCCAGCAGCCAAGATCTTAAAGGGGATGGTCAGCCCCAGCATTTT. Its protein product is CASSQDLKGDGQPQHF.

The V gene is TRBV21-1, the J gene TRBJ2-4; the table calls TRBD2, which could not be checked here. TRBV21-1 is shown as a pseudogene. There are 15 residues in the CDR3. The CDR3 sequence is CASSLGTLAKNIQYF. The CDR3 nucleotides are TGTGCCAGCAGCTTAGGGACTCTAGCCAAAAACATTCAGTACTTC.

The gene calls are TRBV27 and TRBJ2-7; D may be TRBD2 (6 bases). This CDR3 is built from 15 residues. Trimming took off 7 bases at V and 6 bases at J, with 22 bases between the two ends. Looked up from germline, CDR1 is MNHEY and CDR2 is SMNVEV (reference sequence). The CDR3 spells CASTPGDRRVGEQYF. The CDR3 region has the DNA TGTGCCAGCACTCCGGGGGACCGCCGGGTTGGCGAGCAGTACTTC.

The rearrangement links TRBV7-3 to TRBJ2-1; no reliable D call. The V and J ends lost 5 bases and 9 bases respectively, with 14 bases between them. This CDR3 has 13 amino acids. Germline V lookup: CDR1 SGHTA, CDR2 FQGTGA. This CDR3 reads CASSRTLSREQFF. The CDR3 nucleotides read TGTGCCAGCAGCCGCACTTTGTCTCGTGAGCAGTTCTTC. Together with reference TRBV7-3 and TRBJ2-1, the CDR3 gives the full variable domain: GAGVSQTPSNKVTEKGKYVELRCDPISGHTALYWYRQSLGQGPEFLIYFQGTGAADDSGLPNDRFFAVRPEGSVSTLKIQRTERGDSAVYLCASSRTLSREQFFGPGTRLTVL.

This chain connects TRBV6-5 to TRBJ2-5; TRBD1 agrees at 8 bases. The CDR3 loop spans 15 amino acids. Losses at the gene ends were 6 bases for V and 5 bases for J; bases not matched to a gene: 11. The germline CDR1 and CDR2 sequences are MNHEY and SVGAGI. The CDR3 region has the DNA TGTGCCAGCAGGCCAGCCGGACAGGGCTTGGAGACCCAGTACTTC. Translating it yields CASRPAGQGLETQYF.

V gene TRBV4-1 combines with J gene TRBJ1-3; no clear D. CDR1 and CDR2 from the germline V gene are MGHRA and YSYEKL. CDR3 length equals 15 residues. V dropped 4 bases and J dropped 1 base, with 11 bases sitting between them. CDR3 region: CASSLTSGSGNTIYF. CDR3 coding DNA: TGCGCCAGCAGCCTAACGTCTGGTTCTGGAAACACCATATATTTT.

The V and J genes are TRBV4-3 and TRBJ2-7; D is possibly TRBD2 (6 bases). Trimming took off 5 bases at V and 0 bases at J, with 23 bases between the two ends. Germline assignment: CDR1 LGHNA and CDR2 YSLEER. This CDR3 is 18 amino acids long. CDR3 sequence: CASSERFISGTSSYEQYF. For the CDR3, the DNA is TGCGCCAGCAGCGAACGCTTTATCTCCGGGACTTCCTCCTACGAGCAGTACTTC.

The chain is built from TRBV4-1 and TRBJ2-1, with 8 bases lining up with TRBD2. There are 17 residues in the CDR3. Trimming at V came to 1 base and at J to 0 bases, leaving 5 bases not matched to a gene. Germline V gives CDR1 MGHRA, CDR2 YSYEKL. CDR3 residues: CASSQGLARSSYNEQFF. CDR3 coding DNA: TGCGCCAGCAGCCAAGGACTAGCGAGGAGCTCCTACAATGAGCAGTTCTTC.

V gene TRBV5-4 combines with J gene TRBJ2-7; TRBD2 matches at 8 bases. Germline V gene sequence: CDR1 SGHNT, CDR2 YYREEE (reference sequence). Trimming removed 4 bases from V and 5 bases from J; junction bases left unmatched: 11. The CDR3 is 15 residues long. DNA for the CDR3: TGTGCCAGCAGCCGTACGAGCGGGAGTCTGGACGAGCAGTACTTC. The encoded protein is CASSRTSGSLDEQYF.

The chain combines TRBV5-1 with TRBJ2-1, with 13 bases aligning to TRBD2. The CDR3 consists of 15 residues. V trimming: 0 bases; J trimming: 10 bases; junction bases outside the gene matches: 4. The germline gives CDR1 SGHRS, CDR2 YFSETQ. The CDR3 bases are TGCGCCAGCAGCTTGGGAGGGACTAGCGGGGCAGAGCAGTTCTTC. Translated: CASSLGGTSGAEQFF.

The rearrangement uses TRBV4-2 and TRBJ2-1; TRBD2 matches at 7 bases. Germline CDR1 reads LGHNA; CDR2 reads YNFKEQ. J gave up 7 bases and V 4 bases, and 13 bases lay outside the gene matches. The CDR3 is 16 amino acids. CDR3 protein: CASSPAPGGSGNEQFF. The CDR3 DNA reads TGTGCCAGCAGCCCCGCCCCCGGCGGGAGCGGTAATGAGCAGTTCTTC.

The V gene is TRBV10-1, the J gene TRBJ2-1; possible D gene TRBD2, 6 bases. The V gene's germline CDR1 is WNHNN and CDR2 SYGVQD (reference sequence). CDR3 size: 13 residues. The ends were cut back, 5 bases at V and 5 bases at J, with 10 bases in the middle. The CDR3: CASSRAGNNEQFF. DNA for the CDR3: TGCGCCAGCAGTAGAGCGGGCAACAATGAGCAGTTCTTC.

The rearrangement links TRBV19 to TRBJ2-7, with 9 bases matching TRBD2. The CDR3 is made up of 15 amino acids. Germline V lookup: CDR1 LNHDA, CDR2 SQIVND (reference sequence). J gave up 0 bases and V 6 bases, and 6 bases lay outside the gene matches. CDR3 sequence: CASRRISGSSYEQYF. The CDR3 nucleotides are TGTGCCAGTAGGAGAATTAGCGGGAGCTCCTACGAGCAGTACTTC.

The chain has TRBV1 and TRBJ2-1; the DNA was not compared with TRBD2, the D call given in the table. TRBV1 is a recognized pseudogene. The CDR3 extends over 16 amino acids. CDR3 protein: CTSSQDLREGLNEQFF. CDR3 DNA: TGCACCAGCAGCCAAGATCTGCGGGAGGGTCTGAATGAGCAGTTCTTC.

In its sample, this clone was seen once. This chain connects TRBV7-9 to TRBJ2-1, with TRBD1 as a possible D gene (5 bases). Germline lookup yields CDR1 SEHNR and CDR2 FQNEAQ (reference sequence). V lost 1 base, J lost 9 bases, and 13 bases lay in between. This CDR3 region has 14 residues. The CDR3 coding sequence is TGTGCCAGCAGCTTAGTTGCCAGGGATGGTGAGCAGTTCTTC. This sequence encodes CASSLVARDGEQFF.